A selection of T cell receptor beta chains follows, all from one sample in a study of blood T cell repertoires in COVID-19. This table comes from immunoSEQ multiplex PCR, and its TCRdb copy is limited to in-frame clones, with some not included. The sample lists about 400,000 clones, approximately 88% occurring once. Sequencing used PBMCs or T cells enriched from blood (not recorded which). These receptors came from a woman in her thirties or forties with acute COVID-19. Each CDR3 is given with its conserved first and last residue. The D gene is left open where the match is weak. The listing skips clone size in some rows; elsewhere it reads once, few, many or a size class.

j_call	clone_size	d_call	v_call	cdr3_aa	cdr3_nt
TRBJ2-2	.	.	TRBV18	CASADSTNTGELFF	TGTGCCAGCGCCGACAGCACGAACACCGGGGAGCTGTTTTTT
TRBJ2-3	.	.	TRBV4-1	CASSYQQTDTQYF	TGCGCCAGCAGCTACCAACAAACAGATACGCAGTATTTT
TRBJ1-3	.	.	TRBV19	CASSIPTGAGSSGNTIYF	TGTGCCAGTAGTATCCCTACCGGTGCGGGGAGCTCTGGAAACACCATATATTTT
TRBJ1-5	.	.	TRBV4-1	CASSQVIDQPQHF	TGCGCCAGCAGCCAAGTAATCGATCAGCCCCAGCATTTT
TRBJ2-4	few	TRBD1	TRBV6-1	CASSEGQVQYF	TGTGCCAGCAGTGAGGGACAGGTTCAGTACTTC
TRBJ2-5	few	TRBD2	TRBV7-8	CASSKQTTSVFQETQYF	TGTGCCAGCAGCAAGCAAACCACTAGCGTTTTCCAAGAGACCCAGTACTTC
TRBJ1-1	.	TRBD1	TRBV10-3	CAISGFQGGNTEAFF	TGTGCCATCAGTGGGTTTCAGGGGGGGAACACTGAAGCTTTCTTT
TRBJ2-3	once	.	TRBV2	CASRISSDTQYF	TGTGCCAGCAGGATCAGTTCAGATACGCAGTATTTT
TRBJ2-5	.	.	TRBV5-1	CASSLEDAGIETQYF	TGCGCCAGCAGCTTGGAAGACGCGGGGATTGAGACCCAGTACTTC
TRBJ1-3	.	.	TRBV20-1	CSALTGDTIYF	TGCAGTGCCCTTACGGGTGACACCATATATTTT
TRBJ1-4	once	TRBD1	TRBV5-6	CASSLRQGEGEKLFF	TGTGCCAGCAGCCTACGACAGGGGGAAGGAGAAAAACTGTTTTTT
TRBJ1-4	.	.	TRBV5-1	CASSLGQNEEKLFF	TGCGCCAGCAGCTTGGGACAGAACGAAGAAAAACTGTTTTTT
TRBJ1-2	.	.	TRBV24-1	CATSGPGQNYGYTF	TGTGCCACCAGTGGACCGGGACAAAACTATGGCTACACCTTC
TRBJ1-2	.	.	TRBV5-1	CASSYNREVNGYTF	TGCGCCAGCAGTTATAACAGGGAAGTGAACGGCTACACCTTC
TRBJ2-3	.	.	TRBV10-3	CATHGSRTDTQYF	TGTGCCACTCACGGGTCCCGCACAGATACGCAGTATTTT
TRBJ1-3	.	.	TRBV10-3	CATTIPDISGNTIYF	TGTGCCACCACCATTCCGGACATCTCTGGAAACACCATATATTTT
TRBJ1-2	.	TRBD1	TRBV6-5	CASSRQGQGAEGYTF	TGTGCCAGCAGTCGCCAGGGACAGGGGGCAGAAGGCTACACCTTC
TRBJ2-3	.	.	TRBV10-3	CAISVVSSDTQYF	TGTGCCATCAGTGTTGTATCCTCAGATACGCAGTATTTT
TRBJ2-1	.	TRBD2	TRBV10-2	CASSIAGGRNEQFF	TGCGCCAGCAGTATAGCGGGGGGTCGCAATGAGCAGTTCTTC
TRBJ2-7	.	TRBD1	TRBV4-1	CATDPTDRESYEQYF	TGCGCCACCGACCCGACTGACAGGGAATCCTACGAGCAGTACTTC
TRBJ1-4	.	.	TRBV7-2	CASSLSRNEKLFF	TGTGCCAGCAGCTTATCCAGAAATGAAAAACTGTTTTTT
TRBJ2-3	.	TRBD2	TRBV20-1	CSASLRGGLVDTQYF	TGCAGTGCTAGTCTGCGGGGGGGCCTAGTAGATACGCAGTATTTT
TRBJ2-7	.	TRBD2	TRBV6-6	CASSRNPGLAGSTYEQYF	TGTGCCAGCAGTCGAAATCCGGGACTAGCGGGGAGTACCTACGAGCAGTACTTC
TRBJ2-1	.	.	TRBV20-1	CSARRLGQQFF	TGCAGTGCTAGAAGGTTGGGGCAACAGTTCTTC
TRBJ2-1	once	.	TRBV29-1	CSAAYKGREQFF	TGCAGCGCAGCCTATAAGGGGAGGGAGCAGTTCTTC
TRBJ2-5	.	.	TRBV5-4	CASKTDPYQETQYF	TGTGCCAGCAAGACAGACCCTTACCAAGAGACCCAGTACTTC
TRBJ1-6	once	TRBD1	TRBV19	CATADRDSYNSPLHF	TGTGCCACCGCAGACAGGGACTCCTATAATTCACCCCTCCACTTT
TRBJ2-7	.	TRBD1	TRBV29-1	CSVTGGYNEQYF	TGCAGCGTGACAGGGGGCTATAACGAGCAGTACTTC
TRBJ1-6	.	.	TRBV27	CASRIGGFGNSPLHF	TGTGCCAGCCGAATCGGGGGATTTGGTAATTCACCCCTCCACTTT
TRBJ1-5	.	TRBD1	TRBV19	CASSIKGRGDNQPQHF	TGTGCCAGTAGTATCAAGGGCAGGGGGGATAATCAGCCCCAGCATTTT
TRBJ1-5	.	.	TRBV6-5	CASSPRVNQPQHF	TGTGCCAGCAGTCCCAGGGTAAATCAGCCCCAGCATTTT
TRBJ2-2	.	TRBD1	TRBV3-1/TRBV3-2	CASRHRDRGTGELFF	TGTGCCAGCAGGCACCGGGACAGGGGTACTGGGGAGCTGTTTTTT
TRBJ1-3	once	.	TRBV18	CASSPNNNAGNTIYF	TGTGCCAGCTCACCAAACAATAATGCTGGAAACACCATATATTTT
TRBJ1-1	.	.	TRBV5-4	CASSWATLSTEAFF	TGTGCCAGCAGCTGGGCGACCCTGAGCACTGAAGCTTTCTTT
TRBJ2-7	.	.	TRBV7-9	CASSSLVQSNAEQYF	TGTGCCAGCAGCTCCCTAGTCCAAAGCAATGCCGAGCAGTACTTC
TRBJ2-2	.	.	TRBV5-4	CASSLESTGELFF	TGTGCCAGCAGCTTGGAGAGCACCGGGGAGCTGTTTTTT
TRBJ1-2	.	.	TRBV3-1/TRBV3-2	CASGGQLNYGYTF	TGTGCCAGCGGAGGACAGTTAAACTATGGCTACACCTTC
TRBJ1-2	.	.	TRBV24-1	CATSDTGENYGYTF	TGTGCCACCAGTGATACCGGGGAGAACTATGGCTACACCTTC
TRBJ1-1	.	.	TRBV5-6	CASSLRGSTEAFF	TGTGCCAGCAGCTTGCGGGGAAGCACTGAAGCTTTCTTT
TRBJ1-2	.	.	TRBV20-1	CSASLGDLRYGYTF	TGCAGTGCTAGTCTGGGCGATCTCCGCTATGGCTACACCTTC
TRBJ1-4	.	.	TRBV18	CASSPQGLGEKLFF	TGTGCCAGCTCACCACAGGGGCTGGGTGAAAAACTGTTTTTT
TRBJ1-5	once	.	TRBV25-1	CASSEWNKQGTLRQPQHF	TGTGCCAGCAGTGAATGGAACAAACAGGGAACCTTAAGGCAGCCCCAGCATTTT
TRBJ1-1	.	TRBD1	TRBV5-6	CASSPDRGSVMNTEAFF	TGTGCCAGCAGCCCGGACAGGGGGAGCGTAATGAACACTGAAGCTTTCTTT
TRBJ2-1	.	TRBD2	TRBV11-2	CASSSSGGTYNEQFF	TGTGCCAGCAGCTCTAGCGGGGGGACCTACAATGAGCAGTTCTTC
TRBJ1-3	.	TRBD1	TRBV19	CASCHSSIAYRTGIRSGNTIYF	TGTGCCAGTTGCCACAGTAGTATAGCATATCGGACAGGCATCCGCTCTGGAAACACCATATATTTT
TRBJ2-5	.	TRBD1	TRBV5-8	CASSGGQQETQYF	TGTGCCAGCAGCGGGGGACAGCAAGAGACCCAGTACTTC
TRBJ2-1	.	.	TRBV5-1	CASSWGPSDNEQFF	TGCGCCAGCAGCTGGGGCCCCAGCGACAATGAGCAGTTCTTC
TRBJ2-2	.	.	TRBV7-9	CASKTSPGQQNTGELFF	TGTGCCAGCAAAACCTCCCCGGGACAACAAAACACCGGGGAGCTGTTTTTT
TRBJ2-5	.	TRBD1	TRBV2	CASSGGTGRQETQYF	TGTGCCAGCAGTGGGGGGACAGGGAGGCAAGAGACCCAGTACTTC
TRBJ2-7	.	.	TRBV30	CAWQWDSAAYEQYF	TGTGCCTGGCAATGGGACTCCGCGGCCTACGAGCAGTACTTC
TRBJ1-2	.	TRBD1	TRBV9	CASSVVGQGYGYTF	TGTGCCAGCAGCGTAGTTGGACAGGGGTATGGCTACACCTTC
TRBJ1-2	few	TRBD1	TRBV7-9	CASSFTGTGAPLGYTF	TGTGCCAGCAGCTTCACCGGGACAGGGGCTCCCCTTGGCTACACCTTC
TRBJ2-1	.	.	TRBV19	CASSIGPSSYNEQFF	TGTGCCAGTAGTATAGGCCCTAGCTCCTACAATGAGCAGTTCTTC